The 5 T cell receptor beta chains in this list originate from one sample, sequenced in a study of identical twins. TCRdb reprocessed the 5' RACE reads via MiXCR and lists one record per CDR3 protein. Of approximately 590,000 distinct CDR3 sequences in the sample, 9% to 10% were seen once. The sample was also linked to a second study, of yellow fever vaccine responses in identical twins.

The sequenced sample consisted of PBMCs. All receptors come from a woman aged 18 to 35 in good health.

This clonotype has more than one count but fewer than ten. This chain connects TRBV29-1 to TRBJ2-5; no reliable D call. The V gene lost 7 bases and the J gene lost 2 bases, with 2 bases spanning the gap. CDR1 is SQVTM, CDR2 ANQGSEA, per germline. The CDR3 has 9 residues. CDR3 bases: TGCAGCGCTCAAGAGACCCAGTACTTC. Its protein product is CSAQETQYF.

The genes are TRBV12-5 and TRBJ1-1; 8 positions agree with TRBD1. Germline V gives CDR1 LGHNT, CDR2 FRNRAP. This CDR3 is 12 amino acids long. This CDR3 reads CASQDRDTEAFF. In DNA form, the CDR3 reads TGTGCCAGCCAGGACAGGGACACTGAAGCTTTCTTT.

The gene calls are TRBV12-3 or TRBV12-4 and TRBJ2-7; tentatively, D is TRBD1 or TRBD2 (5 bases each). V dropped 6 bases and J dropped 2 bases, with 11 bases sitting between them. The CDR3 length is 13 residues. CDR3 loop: CASSYGTTYEQYF. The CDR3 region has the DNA TGTGCCAGCAGCTACGGGACCACCTACGAGCAGTACTTC.

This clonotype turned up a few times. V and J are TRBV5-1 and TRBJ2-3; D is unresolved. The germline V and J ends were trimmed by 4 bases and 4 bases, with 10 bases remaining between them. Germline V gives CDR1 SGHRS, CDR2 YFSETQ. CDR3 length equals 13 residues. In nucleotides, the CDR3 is TGCGCCAGCAGCCTATACGGGTCAGATACGCAGTATTTT. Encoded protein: CASSLYGSDTQYF.

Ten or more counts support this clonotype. CDR3 in DNA: TGTGCCAGCAGCCAAGACCATTCCGAGCAGTACTTC. It is translated as CASSQDHSEQYF. This chain joins TRBV3-1 and TRBJ2-7; unclear D gene. Germline CDR1 reads LGHDT; CDR2 reads YNNKEL (reference sequence). CDR3 length equals 12 residues. V was pared by 0 bases and J by 6 bases, with 6 bases between.